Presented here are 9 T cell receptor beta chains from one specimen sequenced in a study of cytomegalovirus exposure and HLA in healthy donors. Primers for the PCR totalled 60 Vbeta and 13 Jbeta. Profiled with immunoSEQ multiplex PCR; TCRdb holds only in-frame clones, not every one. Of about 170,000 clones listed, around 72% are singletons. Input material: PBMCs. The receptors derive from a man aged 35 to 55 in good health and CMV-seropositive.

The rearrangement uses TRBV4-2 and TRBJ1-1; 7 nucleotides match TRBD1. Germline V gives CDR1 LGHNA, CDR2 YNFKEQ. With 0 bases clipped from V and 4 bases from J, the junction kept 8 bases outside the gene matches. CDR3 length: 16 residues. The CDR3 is CASSQDLQGSGTEAFF. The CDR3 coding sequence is TGTGCCAGCAGCCAAGACCTACAGGGGAGCGGCACTGAAGCTTTCTTT.

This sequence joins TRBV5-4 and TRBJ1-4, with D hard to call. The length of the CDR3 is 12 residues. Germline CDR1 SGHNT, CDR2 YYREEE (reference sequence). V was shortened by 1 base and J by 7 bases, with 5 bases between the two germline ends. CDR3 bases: TGTGCCAGCAGCTTGTATCGTGAAAAACTGTTTTTT. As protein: CASSLYREKLFF.

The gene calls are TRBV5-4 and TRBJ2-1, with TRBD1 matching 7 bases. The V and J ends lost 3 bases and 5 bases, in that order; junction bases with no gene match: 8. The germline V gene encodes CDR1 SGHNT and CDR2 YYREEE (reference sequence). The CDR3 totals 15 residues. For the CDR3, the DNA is TGTGCCAGCAGCTCCACAGGGGAACCTCACAATGAGCAGTTCTTC. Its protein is CASSSTGEPHNEQFF.

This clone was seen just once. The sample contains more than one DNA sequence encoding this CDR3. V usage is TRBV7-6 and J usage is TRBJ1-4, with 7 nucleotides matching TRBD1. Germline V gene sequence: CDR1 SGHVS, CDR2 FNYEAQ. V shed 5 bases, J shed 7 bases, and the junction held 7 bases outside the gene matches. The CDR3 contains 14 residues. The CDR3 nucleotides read TGTGCCAGCAGCCGGGAGGGGGCGGGTGAAAAACTGTTTTTT. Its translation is CASSREGAGEKLFF.

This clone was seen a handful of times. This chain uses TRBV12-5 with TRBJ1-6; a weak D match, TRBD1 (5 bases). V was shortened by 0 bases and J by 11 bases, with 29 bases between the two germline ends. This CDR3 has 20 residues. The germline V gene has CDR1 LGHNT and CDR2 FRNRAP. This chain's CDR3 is CASGLVRVGGAKGTGPPLHF. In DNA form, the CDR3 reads TGTGCTAGTGGTTTGGTACGAGTTGGAGGGGCCAAAGGAACCGGGCCACCCCTCCACTTT. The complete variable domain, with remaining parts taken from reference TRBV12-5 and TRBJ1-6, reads DARVTQTPRHKVTEMGQEVTMRCQPILGHNTVFWYRQTMMQGLELLAYFRNRAPLDDSGMPKDRFSAEMPDATLATLKIQPSEPRDSAVYFCASGLVRVGGAKGTGPPLHFGNGTRLTVT.

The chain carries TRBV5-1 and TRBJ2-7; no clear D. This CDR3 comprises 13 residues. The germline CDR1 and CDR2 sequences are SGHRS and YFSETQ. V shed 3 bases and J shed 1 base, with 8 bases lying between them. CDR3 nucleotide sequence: TGCGCCAGCAGCTGGCCGTATTCCTACGAGCAGTACTTC. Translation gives CASSWPYSYEQYF.

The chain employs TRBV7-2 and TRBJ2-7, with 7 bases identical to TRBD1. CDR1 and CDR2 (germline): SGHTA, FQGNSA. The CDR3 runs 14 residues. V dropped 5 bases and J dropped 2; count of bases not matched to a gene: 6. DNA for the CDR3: TGTGCCAGCAGCCCACGACAGGGCGCCTACGAGCAGTACTTC. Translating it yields CASSPRQGAYEQYF.

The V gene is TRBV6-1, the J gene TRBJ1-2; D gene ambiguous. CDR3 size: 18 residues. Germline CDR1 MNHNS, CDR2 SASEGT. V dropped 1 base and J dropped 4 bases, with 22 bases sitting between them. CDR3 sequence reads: CASSEVLSGSKGTYGYTF. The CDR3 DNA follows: TGTGCCAGCAGTGAAGTGCTTTCGGGGTCTAAGGGTACCTATGGCTACACCTTC.

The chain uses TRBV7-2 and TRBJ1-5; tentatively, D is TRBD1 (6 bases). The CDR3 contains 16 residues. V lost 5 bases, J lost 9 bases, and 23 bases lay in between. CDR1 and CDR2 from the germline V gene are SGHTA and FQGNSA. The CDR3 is CASSLQGSGSLWPQHF. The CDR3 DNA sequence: TGTGCCAGCAGCCTACAGGGCTCCGGTTCCTTATGGCCCCAGCATTTT.